This TCR beta chain was sequenced for a study of shared clonotypes between healthy human individuals. General study results and limits: An effect of sequencing depth on clonotype sharing among donors was expected.

About this clone itself: The antigen is undetermined.

The CDR3 length is 17 residues. V shed 1 base, J shed 4 bases, and the junction held 11 bases outside the gene matches. The germline V gene encodes CDR1 SGHVS and CDR2 FNYEAQ. Donors, without exception, were Caucasian adults residing in Nashville, Tennessee. It was approximately 280 ng DNA, around 30,000 T cell genomes, that went into each replicate PCR of unsorted PBMC. Authors' analysis steps: ImmunoSEQ sequences covered only the junction and lacked quality scores; filtering therefore differed. Assay: immunoSEQ multiplex PCR; the TCRdb copy retains only in-frame clones and omits some. That table gives V, J and clone size, and the DNA gave D and trimming. The sample records 520,000 or so clones, 60% to 85% being singletons.

This TCR was sampled from a woman in her thirties or forties in good health. Some clones in this sample may be carry-over from other donors' samples. Sample: PBMCs. The chain recombines TRBV7-6 with TRBJ2-3; TRBD1 matches at 7 bases. The CDR3 sequence is CASSLVVVAGGADTQYF. CDR3 coding DNA: TGTGCCAGCAGCTTAGTTGTGGTGGCAGGGGGTGCAGATACGCAGTATTTT.